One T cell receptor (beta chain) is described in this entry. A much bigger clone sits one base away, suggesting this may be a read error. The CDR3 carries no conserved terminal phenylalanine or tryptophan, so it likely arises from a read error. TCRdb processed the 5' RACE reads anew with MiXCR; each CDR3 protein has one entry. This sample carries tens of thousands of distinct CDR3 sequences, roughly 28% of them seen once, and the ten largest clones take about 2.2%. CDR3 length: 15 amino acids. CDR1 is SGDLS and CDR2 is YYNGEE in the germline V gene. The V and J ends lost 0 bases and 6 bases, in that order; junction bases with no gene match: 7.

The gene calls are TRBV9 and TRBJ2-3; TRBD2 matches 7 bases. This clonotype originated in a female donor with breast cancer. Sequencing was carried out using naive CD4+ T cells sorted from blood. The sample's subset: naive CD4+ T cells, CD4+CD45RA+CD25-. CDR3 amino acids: CASSVVAGVGDTQYV. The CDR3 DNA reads TGTGCCAGCAGCGTAGTTGCGGGAGTAGGGGATACGCAGTATGTT.